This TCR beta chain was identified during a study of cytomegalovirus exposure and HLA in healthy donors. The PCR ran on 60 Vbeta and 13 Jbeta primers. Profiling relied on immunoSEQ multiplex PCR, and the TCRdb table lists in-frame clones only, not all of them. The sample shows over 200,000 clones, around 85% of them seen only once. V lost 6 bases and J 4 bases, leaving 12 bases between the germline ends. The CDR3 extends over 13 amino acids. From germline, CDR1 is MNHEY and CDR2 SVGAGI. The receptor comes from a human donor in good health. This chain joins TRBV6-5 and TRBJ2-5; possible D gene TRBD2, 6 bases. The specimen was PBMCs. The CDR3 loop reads CASRGGAGETQYF. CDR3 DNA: TGTGCCAGCAGGGGCGGGGCAGGAGAGACCCAGTACTTC.